This TCR beta chain was retrieved from a study of T cells in tumors after PD-1 blockade (dated by TCRdb to the late 2010s). About the full investigation: Exclusion criteria were prior checkpoint blockade, use of systemic immunosuppressants, or recent radiotherapy or other anti-cancer therapy within 4 weeks. Pembrolizumab 200 mg every 3 weeks or cemiplimab 350 mg every 2 weeks was administered to patients. While on anti-PD-1 treatment, some of the patients also continued taking daily vismodegib 150 mg. An average of around 120,000 TCR templates (range about 23,000-257,772) and 35,000 to 40,000 unique clonotypes was obtained for peripheral blood samples. Paired single-cell RNA and TCR sequencing was performed on site-matched tumors from BCC or SCC patients before and after anti-PD-1 therapy. To compare blood and tumor clonotypes, bulk TCR sequencing was performed on 10 peripheral blood samples from about five patients. RECIST version 1.1 was the standard used to evaluate clinical response.

What the work shows at the level of the full study, not this receptor alone: The source of novel T cell clones was not identified, and lymphoid organs or rare unexpanded clones within the tumor or the tumor periphery could be included among the possible sources. About 41% of tumor TCR clonotypes were found in blood, and some novel exhausted tumor clones appeared in pre-treatment blood, suggesting peripheral recruitment.

From the cysteine up to the phenylalanine, the CDR3 has a length of 15 residues. Only the CDR3 DNA is retained, 45 bases long and in frame from the first base. CDR1 and CDR2, per the germline V gene (reference sequence), are SEHNR and FQNEAQ. V has 6 bases trimmed and J has 7 bases trimmed; junction bases matching no gene number 11. The immunoSEQ platform was used for deep TCRbeta sequencing. Processing in the source paper ran as follows. Only productive rearrangements were exported from the immunoSEQ Analyzer for further analysis. T cell phenotypes were assigned to bulk TCRbeta clonotypes by matching the clonotypes to single-cell RNA+TCR-seq clones with the same TCRbeta sequence. Tumor enrichment of a clone was calculated by dividing the clone's tumor frequency by the clone's PBMC frequency, both taken from bulk TCR sequencing. GLIPH was used to group TCRs into specificity groups, clusters of distinct TCRs likely recognizing common antigens via shared CDR3 motifs. Here the immuneACCESS table is served through TCRdb, limited to in-frame sequences with V and J called. Missing clones are a known gap in these copies; in checked studies unresolved V genes cover under half, and the rest lacks a known reason. That table gives V, J and clone size, and the DNA gave D and trimming. Across this sample there are about 59,000 clones, with around 77% seen only once. The ten most abundant clones make up 10% to 15% of the sample.

This specimen's time point label, per the study, means: before anti-PD-1 therapy. Genomic DNA extracted from tumor biopsies or peripheral blood was used for bulk TCRbeta sequencing, with input ranging from roughly 616 ng to 6,004 ng. Histologically proven advanced or metastatic basal or squamous cell carcinoma was present in all patients, all of whom were poor candidates for surgical resection. The basal cell carcinoma cohort was made up of more than 10 patients, and bulk tumor TCR sequencing was performed for 8 of these patients. As concerns this clone: The antigen it binds to is not known. No base quality information exists; no much larger clone differs at one position.

The clonotype was recovered from a human donor with basal cell carcinoma. The starting material was PBMCs, obtained before anti-PD-1 treatment. The sequence joins TRBV7-9 to TRBJ2-1, and TRBD2 aligns with 8 junction nucleotides. The base sequence is TGTGCCAGCAGGGCCCGGGGGGGCACGGGGAATGAGCAGTTCTTC. This sequence encodes CASRARGGTGNEQFF.